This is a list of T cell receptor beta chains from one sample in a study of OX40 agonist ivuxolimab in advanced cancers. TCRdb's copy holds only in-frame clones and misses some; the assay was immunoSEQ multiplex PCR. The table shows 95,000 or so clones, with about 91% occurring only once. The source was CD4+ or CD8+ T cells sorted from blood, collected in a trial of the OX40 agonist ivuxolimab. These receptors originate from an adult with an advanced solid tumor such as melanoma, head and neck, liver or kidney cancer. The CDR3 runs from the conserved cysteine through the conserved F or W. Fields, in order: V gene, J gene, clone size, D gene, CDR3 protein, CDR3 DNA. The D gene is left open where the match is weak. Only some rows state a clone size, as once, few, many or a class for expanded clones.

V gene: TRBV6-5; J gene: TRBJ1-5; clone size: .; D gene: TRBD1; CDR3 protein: CASNLQGSGPQHF; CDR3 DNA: TGTGCCAGCAATCTACAGGGGTCTGGGCCCCAGCATTTT
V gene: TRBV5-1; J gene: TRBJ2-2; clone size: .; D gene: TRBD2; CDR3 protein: CASSLVLSGGTGELFF; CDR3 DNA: TGCGCCAGCAGCTTGGTTCTTTCGGGGGGCACCGGGGAGCTGTTTTTT
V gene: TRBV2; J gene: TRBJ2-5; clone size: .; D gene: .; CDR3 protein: CASGYQETQYF; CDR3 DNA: TGTGCCAGCGGGTACCAAGAGACCCAGTACTTC
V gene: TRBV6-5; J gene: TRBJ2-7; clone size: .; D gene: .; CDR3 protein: CASSRTGRGLEQYF; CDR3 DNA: TGTGCCAGCAGCAGGACCGGACGGGGGCTCGAGCAGTACTTC
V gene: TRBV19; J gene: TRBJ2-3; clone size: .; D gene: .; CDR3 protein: CASSWTSTDTQYF; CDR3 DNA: TGTGCCAGTAGTTGGACTAGCACAGATACGCAGTATTTT
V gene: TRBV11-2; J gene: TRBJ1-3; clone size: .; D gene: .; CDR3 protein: CASSSDAVDGNTIYF; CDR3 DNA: TGTGCCAGCAGCTCAGACGCGGTGGATGGAAACACCATATATTTT
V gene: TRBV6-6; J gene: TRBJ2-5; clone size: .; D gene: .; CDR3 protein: CASTSSFQETQYF; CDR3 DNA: TGTGCCAGCACTAGCAGCTTCCAAGAGACCCAGTACTTC
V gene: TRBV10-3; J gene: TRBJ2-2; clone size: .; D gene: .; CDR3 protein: CAISESLNTGELFF; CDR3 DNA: TGTGCCATCAGTGAGTCTCTGAACACCGGGGAGCTGTTTTTT
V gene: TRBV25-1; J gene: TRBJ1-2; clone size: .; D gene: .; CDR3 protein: CASSESGRQGGYTF; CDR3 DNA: TGTGCCAGCAGTGAATCGGGACGGCAGGGTGGCTACACCTTC
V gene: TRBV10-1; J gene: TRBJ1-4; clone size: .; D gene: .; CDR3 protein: CASSQGAEKLFF; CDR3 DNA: TGCGCCAGCAGCCAGGGAGCTGAAAAACTGTTTTTT
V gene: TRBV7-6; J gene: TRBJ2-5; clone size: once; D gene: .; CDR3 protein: CASSGLSRQETQYF; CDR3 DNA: TGTGCCAGCAGTGGGCTTTCAAGACAAGAGACCCAGTACTTC
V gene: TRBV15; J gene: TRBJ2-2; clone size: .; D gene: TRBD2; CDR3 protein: CATRAGGPGTGELFF; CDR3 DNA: TGTGCCACTCGAGCGGGAGGGCCGGGCACCGGGGAGCTGTTTTTT
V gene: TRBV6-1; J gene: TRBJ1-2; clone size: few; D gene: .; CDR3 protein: CASGYRAAYGYTF; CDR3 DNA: TGTGCCAGCGGGTACAGGGCTGCCTATGGCTACACCTTC
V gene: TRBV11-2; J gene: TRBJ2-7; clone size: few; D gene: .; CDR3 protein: CASSPAQGNYEQYF; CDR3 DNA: TGTGCCAGCAGCCCCGCCCAGGGAAACTACGAGCAGTACTTC
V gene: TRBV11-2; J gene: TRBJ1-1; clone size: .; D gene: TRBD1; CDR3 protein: CASSYYRGATEAFF; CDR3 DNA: TGTGCCAGCAGCTATTACAGGGGCGCCACTGAAGCTTTCTTT
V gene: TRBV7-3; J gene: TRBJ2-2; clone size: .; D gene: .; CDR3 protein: CASSLLEAGRGARTGELFF; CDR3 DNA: TGTGCCAGCAGCTTACTGGAGGCGGGTAGGGGGGCCCGCACCGGGGAGCTGTTTTTT
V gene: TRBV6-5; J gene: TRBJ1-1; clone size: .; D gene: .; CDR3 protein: CASSPLPPTEAFF; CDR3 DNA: TGTGCCAGCAGTCCCCTACCTCCCACTGAAGCTTTCTTT
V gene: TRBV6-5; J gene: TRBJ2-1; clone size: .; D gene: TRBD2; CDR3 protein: CASSYSGLAGVNEQFF; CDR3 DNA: TGTGCCAGCAGTTACTCAGGACTAGCGGGAGTCAATGAGCAGTTCTTC
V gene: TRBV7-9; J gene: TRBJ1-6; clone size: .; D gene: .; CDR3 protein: CASSSQGYPSPLHF; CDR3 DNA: TGTGCCAGCAGCTCTCAGGGGTACCCTTCACCCCTCCACTTT
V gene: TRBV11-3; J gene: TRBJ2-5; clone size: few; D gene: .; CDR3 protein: CASSATGQETQYF; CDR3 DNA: TGTGCCAGCAGCGCGACAGGTCAAGAGACCCAGTACTTC
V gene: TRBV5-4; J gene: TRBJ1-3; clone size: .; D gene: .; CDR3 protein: CASSHVDTIYF; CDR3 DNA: TGTGCCAGCAGCCATGTGGACACCATATATTTT
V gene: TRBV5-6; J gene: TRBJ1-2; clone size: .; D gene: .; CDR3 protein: CASDTGLGYGYTF; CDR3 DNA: TGTGCCAGCGACACAGGGCTAGGGTATGGCTACACCTTC
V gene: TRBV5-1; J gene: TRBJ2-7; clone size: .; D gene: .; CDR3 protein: CASSLVETNYEQYF; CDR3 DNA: TGCGCCAGCAGCTTGGTAGAGACAAACTACGAGCAGTACTTC
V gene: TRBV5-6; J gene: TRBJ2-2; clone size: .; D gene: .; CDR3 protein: CASRPAGANTGELFF; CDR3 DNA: TGTGCCAGCAGGCCTGCTGGGGCGAACACCGGGGAGCTGTTTTTT
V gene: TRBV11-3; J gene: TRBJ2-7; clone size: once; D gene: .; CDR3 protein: CASSLTSYEQYF; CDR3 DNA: TGTGCCAGCAGCTTAACGAGTTACGAGCAGTACTTC
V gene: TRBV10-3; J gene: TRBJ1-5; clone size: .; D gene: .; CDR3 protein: CAISERADGISNQPQHF; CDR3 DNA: TGTGCCATCAGTGAGCGGGCGGACGGGATTAGCAATCAGCCCCAGCATTTT
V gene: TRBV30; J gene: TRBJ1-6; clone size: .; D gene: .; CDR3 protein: CAWTGVGSPLHF; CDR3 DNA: TGTGCCTGGACGGGAGTGGGGTCACCCCTCCACTTT
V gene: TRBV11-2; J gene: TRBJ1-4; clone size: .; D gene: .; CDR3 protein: CASSLVFRTQTNEKLFF; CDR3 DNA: TGTGCCAGCAGCTTAGTCTTCAGGACACAAACTAATGAAAAACTGTTTTTT
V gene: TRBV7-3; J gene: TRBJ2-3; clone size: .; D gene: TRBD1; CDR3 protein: CASSWTGGGTDTQYF; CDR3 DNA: TGTGCCAGCAGCTGGACAGGGGGCGGCACAGATACGCAGTATTTT
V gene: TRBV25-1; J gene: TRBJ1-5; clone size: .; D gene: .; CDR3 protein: CASSEWRVAFNQPQHF; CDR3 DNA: TGTGCCAGCAGTGAATGGCGAGTGGCATTCAATCAGCCCCAGCATTTT
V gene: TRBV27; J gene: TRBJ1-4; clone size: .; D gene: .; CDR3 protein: CASSFLQGSLSVEKLFF; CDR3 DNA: TGTGCCAGCAGTTTCCTGCAGGGCTCTTTGTCCGTAGAAAAACTGTTTTTT
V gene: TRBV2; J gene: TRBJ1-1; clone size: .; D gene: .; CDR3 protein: CASSGGGLEAFF; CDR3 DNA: TGTGCCAGCAGTGGGGGGGGCCTCGAAGCTTTCTTT
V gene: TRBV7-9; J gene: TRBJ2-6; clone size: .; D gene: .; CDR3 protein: CASGFSGANVLTF; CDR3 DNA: TGTGCCAGCGGGTTCTCTGGGGCCAACGTCCTGACTTTC
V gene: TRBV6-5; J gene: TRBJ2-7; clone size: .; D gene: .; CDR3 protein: CASSTDPTYEQYF; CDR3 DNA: TGTGCCAGCAGCACGGACCCTACCTACGAGCAGTACTTC
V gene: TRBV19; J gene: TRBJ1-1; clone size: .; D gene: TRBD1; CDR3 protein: CASSIRGTGGLNTEAFF; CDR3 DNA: TGTGCCAGTAGTATAAGGGGGACAGGAGGACTGAACACTGAAGCTTTCTTT
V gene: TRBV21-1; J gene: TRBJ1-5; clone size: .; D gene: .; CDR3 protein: CASSRPGTGDSNQPQHF; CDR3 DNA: TGTGCCAGCAGCCGTCCCGGGACAGGGGATAGCAATCAGCCCCAGCATTTT
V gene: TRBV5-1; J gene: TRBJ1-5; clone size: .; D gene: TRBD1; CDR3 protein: CASSLGAGTGGSNQPQHF; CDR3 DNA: TGCGCCAGCAGCTTGGGGGCGGGGACAGGGGGGAGCAATCAGCCCCAGCATTTT
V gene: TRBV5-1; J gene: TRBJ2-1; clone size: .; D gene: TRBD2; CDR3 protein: CASSSGLAGSSRGSYNEQFF; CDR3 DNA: TGCGCCAGCAGCTCGGGACTAGCGGGTAGTTCCAGGGGCTCCTACAATGAGCAGTTCTTC
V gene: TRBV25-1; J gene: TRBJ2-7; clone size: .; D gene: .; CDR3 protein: CASRGGTYEQYF; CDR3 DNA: TGTGCCAGCCGAGGAGGGACCTACGAGCAGTACTTC
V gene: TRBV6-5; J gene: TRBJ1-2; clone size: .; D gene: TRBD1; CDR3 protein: CASSPDRGKGYGYTF; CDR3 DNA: TGTGCCAGCAGCCCAGACAGGGGCAAGGGCTATGGCTACACCTTC
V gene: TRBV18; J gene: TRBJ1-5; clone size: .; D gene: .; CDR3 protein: CASSPQGGQPQHF; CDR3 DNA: TGTGCCAGCTCACCCCAGGGAGGCCAGCCCCAGCATTTT
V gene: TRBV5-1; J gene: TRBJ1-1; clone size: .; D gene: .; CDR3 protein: CASSLSGRGFNTEAFF; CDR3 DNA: TGCGCCAGCAGCTTGAGCGGTAGGGGGTTTAACACTGAAGCTTTCTTT
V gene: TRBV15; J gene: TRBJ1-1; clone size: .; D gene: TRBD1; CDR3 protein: CATSSRTGANTEAFF; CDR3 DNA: TGTGCCACCAGCAGTCGGACAGGGGCGAACACTGAAGCTTTCTTT
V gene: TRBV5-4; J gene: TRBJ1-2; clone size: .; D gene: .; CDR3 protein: CASSDGGNYGYTF; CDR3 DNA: TGTGCCAGCAGCGACGGGGGAAACTATGGCTACACCTTC
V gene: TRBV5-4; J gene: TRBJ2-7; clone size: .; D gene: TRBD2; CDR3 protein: CASSLAGGGYEQYF; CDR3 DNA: TGTGCCAGCAGCTTGGCTGGGGGGGGTTACGAGCAGTACTTC
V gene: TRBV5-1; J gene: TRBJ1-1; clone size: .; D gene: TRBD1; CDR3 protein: CASSLEGTGGTEAFF; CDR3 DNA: TGCGCCAGCAGCTTGGAAGGGACAGGGGGGACTGAAGCTTTCTTT
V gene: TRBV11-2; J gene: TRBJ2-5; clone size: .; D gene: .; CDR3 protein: CASSGRGGTDLLETQYF; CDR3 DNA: TGTGCCAGCAGCGGCAGAGGGGGGACGGATCTCCTTGAGACCCAGTACTTC
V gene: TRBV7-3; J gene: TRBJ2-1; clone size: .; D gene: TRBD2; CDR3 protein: CASSPQAGGYNEQFF; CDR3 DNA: TGTGCCAGCAGCCCCCAAGCGGGGGGCTACAATGAGCAGTTCTTC
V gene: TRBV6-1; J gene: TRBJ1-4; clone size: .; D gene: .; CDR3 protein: CASSDPGSGKLFF; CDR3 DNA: TGTGCCAGCAGTGATCCTGGGAGCGGAAAACTGTTTTTT
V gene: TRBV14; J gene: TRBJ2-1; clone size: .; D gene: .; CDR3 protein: CASSQSADEDYSYNEQFF; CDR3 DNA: TGTGCCAGCAGCCAATCGGCGGATGAGGATTACTCCTACAATGAGCAGTTCTTC
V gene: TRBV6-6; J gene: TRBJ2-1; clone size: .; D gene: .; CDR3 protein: CATSDLISYNEQFF; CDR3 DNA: TGTGCCACCAGCGATTTAATCTCCTACAATGAGCAGTTCTTC
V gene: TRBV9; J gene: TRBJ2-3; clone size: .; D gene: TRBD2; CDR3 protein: CASSVGTSGVTDTQYF; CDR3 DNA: TGTGCCAGCAGCGTCGGGACTAGCGGGGTCACAGATACGCAGTATTTT
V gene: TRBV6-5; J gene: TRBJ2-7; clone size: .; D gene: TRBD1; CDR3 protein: CASSSRQGAGLEQYF; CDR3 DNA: TGTGCCAGCAGTTCCCGACAGGGGGCCGGTCTGGAGCAGTACTTC
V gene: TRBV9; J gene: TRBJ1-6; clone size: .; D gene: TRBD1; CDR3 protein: CASSVRDRAQSPLHF; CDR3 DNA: TGTGCCAGCAGCGTACGGGACAGGGCTCAATCACCCCTCCACTTT
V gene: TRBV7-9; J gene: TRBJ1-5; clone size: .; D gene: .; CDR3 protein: CASSLIGMDQPQHF; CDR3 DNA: TGTGCCAGCAGCTTAATTGGTATGGATCAGCCCCAGCATTTT
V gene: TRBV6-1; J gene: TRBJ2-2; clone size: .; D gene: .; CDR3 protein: CASSDGGAGELFF; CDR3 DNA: TGTGCCAGCAGTGATGGAGGAGCCGGGGAGCTGTTTTTT
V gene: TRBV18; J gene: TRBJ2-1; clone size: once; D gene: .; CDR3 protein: CASSPEGTGTNYNEQFF; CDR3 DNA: TGTGCCAGCTCACCGGAGGGAACCGGGACAAACTACAATGAGCAGTTCTTC
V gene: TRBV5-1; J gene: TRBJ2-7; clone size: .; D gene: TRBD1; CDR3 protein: CASSRDRDRQYF; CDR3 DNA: TGCGCCAGCAGCAGGGACAGGGACCGGCAGTACTTC
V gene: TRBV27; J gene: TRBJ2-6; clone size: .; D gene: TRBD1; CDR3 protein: CASSSTGGAGANVLTF; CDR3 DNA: TGTGCCAGCAGTTCAACAGGGGGCGCTGGGGCCAACGTCCTGACTTTC